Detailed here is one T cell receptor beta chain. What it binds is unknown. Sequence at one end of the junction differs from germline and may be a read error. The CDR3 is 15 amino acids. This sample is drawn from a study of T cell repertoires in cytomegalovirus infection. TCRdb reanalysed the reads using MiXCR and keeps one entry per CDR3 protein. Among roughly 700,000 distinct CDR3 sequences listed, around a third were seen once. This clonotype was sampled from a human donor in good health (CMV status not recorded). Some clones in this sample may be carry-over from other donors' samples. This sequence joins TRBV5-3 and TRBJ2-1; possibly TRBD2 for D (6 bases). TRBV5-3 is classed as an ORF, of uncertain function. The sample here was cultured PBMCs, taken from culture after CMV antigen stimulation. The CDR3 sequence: CASSLVDTRGNEQFF. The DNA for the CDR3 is TGTGCCAGCAGCTTGGTGGACACGCGGGGCAATGAGCAGTTCTTC.